The clone carrying this T cell receptor (beta chain) is labeled as medium-sized. Its specificity is unknown. The sorted Tregs were CD4+CD25+CD127-/low cells. The V gene's germline CDR1 is SEHNR and CDR2 FQNEAQ (reference sequence). V was pared by 2 bases and J by 7 bases, with 11 bases of the junction left unmatched. This CDR3 is 17 amino acids long. Overall study findings and caveats: Tumor Tregs overlapped most with tumor, then blood, naive CD4+ cells. The TCR gene usage of tumor memory CD4+ T cells clustered together with blood and lymph node memory CD4+ cells and with lymph node naive CD4+ cells. The larger-cohort validation was restricted to a single TCR beta V-J rearrangement rather than whole repertoires.

Semi-nested PCR with Nested Universal Primer A followed constant-region reverse priming of full-length variable regions. TCRdb re-analysed the 5' RACE reads in MiXCR, keeping a single row per CDR3 protein. The repertoire holds around 34,000 distinct CDR3 sequences, with approximately 30% as singletons. The TCR originated in a female donor with breast cancer. This chain joins TRBV7-9 and TRBJ2-1; 10 positions match TRBD2. The sequenced sample consisted of tumor-infiltrating Tregs sorted from the breast tumor. The CDR3 is CASSLPPAGGPGNEQFF. CDR3 nucleotide sequence: TGTGCCAGCAGCTTACCCCCAGCGGGAGGGCCTGGGAATGAGCAGTTCTTC.